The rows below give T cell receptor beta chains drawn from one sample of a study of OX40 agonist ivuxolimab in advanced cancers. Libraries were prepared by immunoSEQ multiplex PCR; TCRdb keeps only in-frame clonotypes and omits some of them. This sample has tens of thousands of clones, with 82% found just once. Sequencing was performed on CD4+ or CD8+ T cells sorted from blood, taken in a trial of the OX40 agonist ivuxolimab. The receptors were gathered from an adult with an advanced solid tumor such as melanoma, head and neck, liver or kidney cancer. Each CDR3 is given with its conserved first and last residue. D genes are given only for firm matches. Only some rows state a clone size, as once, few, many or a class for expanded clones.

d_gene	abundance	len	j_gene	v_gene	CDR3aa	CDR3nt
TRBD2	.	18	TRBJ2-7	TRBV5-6	CASSSGGILGLAGLEQYF	TGTGCCAGCAGCTCCGGCGGAATATTGGGACTAGCGGGGCTCGAGCAGTACTTC
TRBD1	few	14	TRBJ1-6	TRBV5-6	CASSWTGHGSPLHF	TGTGCCAGCAGCTGGACAGGGCATGGGTCACCCCTCCACTTT
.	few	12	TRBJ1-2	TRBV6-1	CAIVRQGYGYTF	TGTGCCATCGTGCGGCAGGGCTATGGCTACACCTTC
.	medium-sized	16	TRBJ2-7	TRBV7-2	CASSLGRGGGTYEQYF	TGTGCCAGCAGCTTGGGGCGGGGCGGGGGCACCTACGAGCAGTACTTC
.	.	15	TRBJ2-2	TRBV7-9	CASSLVRPNTGELFF	TGTGCCAGCAGCTTAGTCAGGCCGAACACCGGGGAGCTGTTTTTT
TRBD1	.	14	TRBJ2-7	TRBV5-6	CASSLSLTGDEQYF	TGTGCCAGCAGCTTGAGTCTGACAGGGGACGAGCAGTACTTC
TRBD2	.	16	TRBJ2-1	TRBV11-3	CASSLEGGGPYNEQFF	TGTGCCAGCAGCTTAGAGGGGGGAGGGCCCTACAATGAGCAGTTCTTC
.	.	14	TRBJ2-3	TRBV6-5	CASTPGGRSDTQYF	TGTGCCAGCACCCCTGGGGGGCGATCAGATACGCAGTATTTT
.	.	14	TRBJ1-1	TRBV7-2	CASSRGGAGTEAFF	TGTGCCAGCAGCCGTGGAGGGGCGGGGACTGAAGCTTTCTTT
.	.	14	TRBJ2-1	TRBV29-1	CSADTVSSYNEQFF	TGCAGCGCCGACACGGTGAGCTCCTACAATGAGCAGTTCTTC
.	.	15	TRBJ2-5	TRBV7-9	CASSPGLWVRETQYF	TGTGCCAGCAGCCCCGGACTTTGGGTGCGAGAGACCCAGTACTTC
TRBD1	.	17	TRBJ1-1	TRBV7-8	CASSFRDRGLKNTEAFF	TGTGCCAGCAGCTTCCGGGACAGGGGGCTCAAGAACACTGAAGCTTTCTTT
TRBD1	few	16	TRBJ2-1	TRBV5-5	CASSLAPRTGDNEQFF	TGTGCCAGCAGCTTGGCTCCAAGGACAGGGGACAATGAGCAGTTCTTC
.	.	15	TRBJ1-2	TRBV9	CASSFGIIGDYGYTF	TGTGCCAGCAGTTTTGGGATTATTGGCGACTATGGCTACACCTTC
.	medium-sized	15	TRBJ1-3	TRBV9	CASSVGPASGNTIYF	TGTGCCAGCAGCGTAGGTCCCGCCTCTGGAAACACCATATATTTT
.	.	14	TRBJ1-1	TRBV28	CASRVRTRNTEAFF	TGTGCCTCGAGGGTGAGAACCCGGAACACTGAAGCTTTCTTT
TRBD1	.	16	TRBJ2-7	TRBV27	CASSPTPTGGPYEQYF	TGTGCCAGCAGTCCAACACCGACAGGGGGCCCCTACGAGCAGTACTTC
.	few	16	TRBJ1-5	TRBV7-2	CASSLQSWGSNQPQHF	TGTGCCAGCAGCTTACAAAGTTGGGGTAGCAATCAGCCCCAGCATTTT
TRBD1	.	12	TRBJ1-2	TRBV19	CASQQGNYGYTF	TGTGCCAGCCAACAGGGGAACTATGGCTACACCTTC
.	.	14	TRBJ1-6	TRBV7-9	CASSAGTENSPLHF	TGTGCCAGCAGCGCCGGGACGGAAAATTCACCCCTCCACTTT
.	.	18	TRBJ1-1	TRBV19	CASSIKAGVPRLNTEAFF	TGTGCCAGTAGTATAAAGGCGGGGGTCCCTCGCCTGAACACTGAAGCTTTCTTT
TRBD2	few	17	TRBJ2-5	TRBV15	CATSRGIGGGAGETQYF	TGTGCCACCAGCAGAGGAATAGGCGGGGGGGCCGGGGAGACCCAGTACTTC
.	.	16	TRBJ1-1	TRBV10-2	CASSESQEGTNTEAFF	TGCGCCAGCAGTGAGTCTCAAGAGGGGACGAACACTGAAGCTTTCTTT
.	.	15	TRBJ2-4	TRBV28	CASTPRLRAKNIQYF	TGTGCCAGCACCCCCAGGTTGAGGGCCAAAAACATTCAGTACTTC
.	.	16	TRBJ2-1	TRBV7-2	CASSLSGTESYNEQFF	TGTGCCAGCAGCTTATCGGGTACGGAATCCTACAATGAGCAGTTCTTC
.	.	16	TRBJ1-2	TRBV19	CASSTHRQGNYYGYTF	TGTGCCAGTAGTACCCACCGGCAGGGGAATTATTATGGCTACACCTTC
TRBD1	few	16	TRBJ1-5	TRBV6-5	CASSYFGTGLGQPQHF	TGTGCCAGCAGTTACTTCGGGACAGGGCTTGGTCAGCCCCAGCATTTT
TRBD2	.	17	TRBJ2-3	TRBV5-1	CASSEVAGVGNTDTQYF	TGCGCCAGCAGTGAGGTAGCGGGAGTGGGGAACACAGATACGCAGTATTTT
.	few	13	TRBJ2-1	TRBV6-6	CASSYARGNEQFF	TGTGCCAGCAGTTACGCCAGGGGAAATGAGCAGTTCTTC
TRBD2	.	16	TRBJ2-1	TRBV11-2	CASSLASSGTSDQQFF	TGTGCCAGCAGCTTAGCCTCTAGCGGGACCTCCGATCAGCAGTTCTTC
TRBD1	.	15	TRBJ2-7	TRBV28	CASSNPYRGGGEQYF	TGTGCCAGCAGTAACCCCTACAGGGGTGGCGGCGAGCAGTACTTC
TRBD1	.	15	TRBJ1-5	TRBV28	CAIGTGVNSNQPQHF	TGTGCCATTGGGACAGGGGTAAATAGCAATCAGCCCCAGCATTTT